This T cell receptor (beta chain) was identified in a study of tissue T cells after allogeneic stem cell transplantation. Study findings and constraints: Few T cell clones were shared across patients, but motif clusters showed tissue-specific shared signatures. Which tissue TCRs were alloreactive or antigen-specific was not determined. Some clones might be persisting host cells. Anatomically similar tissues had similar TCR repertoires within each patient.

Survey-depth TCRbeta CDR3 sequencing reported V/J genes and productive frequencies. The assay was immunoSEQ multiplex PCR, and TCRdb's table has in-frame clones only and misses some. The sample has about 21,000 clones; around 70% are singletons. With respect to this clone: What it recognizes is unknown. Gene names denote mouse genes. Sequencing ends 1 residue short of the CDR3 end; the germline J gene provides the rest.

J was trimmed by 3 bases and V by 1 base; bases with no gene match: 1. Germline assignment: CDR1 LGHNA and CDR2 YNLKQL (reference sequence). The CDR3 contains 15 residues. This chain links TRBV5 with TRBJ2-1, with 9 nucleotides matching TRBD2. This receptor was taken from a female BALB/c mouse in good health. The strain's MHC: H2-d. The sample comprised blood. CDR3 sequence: CASSQVGGAYAEQFF. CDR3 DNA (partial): TGTGCCAGCAGCCAAGTTGGGGGGGCCTATGCTGAGCAGTTC.